The 17 T cell receptor beta chains given below trace back to one sample, sequenced in a study of vaccination and CD4 T cells after COVID-19. The Oncomine TCR Beta short-read assay was what sequenced the DNA obtained from cultured CD4+ T cells. TCRdb re-derived calls from the PCR reads in MiXCR, one entry per CDR3 protein. The sample shows 15,000 or so distinct CDR3 sequences, 30% of them seen only once. The antigens of these receptors remain unknown. The treatment denotes: roughly 10-day PBMC culture with coronavirus spike peptide pools or control peptides (ViraFEST assay). The source material was cultured CD4+ T cells from blood. All receptors come from a human donor with COVID-19.

In this sample, this clonotype turned up a few times. The genes are TRBV19 and TRBJ1-5; D is uncertain. CDR1 and CDR2 from the germline V gene are LNHDA and SQIVND (reference sequence). The CDR3 extends over 15 amino acids. Trimming took 6 bases from V and 0 from J, leaving 12 bases between them. The CDR3 DNA sequence: TGTGCCAGTAGGCTAAGTGGGCCTAGCAATCAGCCCCAGCATTTT. Residues: CASRLSGPSNQPQHF.

The J gene is TRBJ2-2, the V gene TRBV30; 8 bases are shared with TRBD2. Trimming at V came to 0 bases and at J to 5 bases, leaving 8 bases not matched to a gene. This CDR3 has 16 residues. Germline CDR1 GTSNPN, CDR2 SVGIG (reference sequence). For the CDR3, the DNA is TGTGCCTGGAGTGTAAGATCCGGGACTAGGACCGGGGAGCTGTTTTTT. Translation gives CAWSVRSGTRTGELFF.

Only a few counts were recorded for this clonotype. The gene calls are TRBV7-8 and TRBJ1-5; D gene ambiguous. CDR3 size: 15 residues. Germline CDR1 is SGHVS and CDR2 is FQNEAQ. Trimming removed 1 base from V and 1 base from J, with 8 bases in between. CDR3 loop: CASSLVGQSNQPQHF. CDR3 DNA: TGTGCCAGCAGCTTAGTTGGGCAGAGCAATCAGCCCCAGCATTTT.

This chain links TRBV18 with TRBJ1-5; a weak D match, TRBD1 (5 bases). The germline gives CDR1 KGHSH, CDR2 LQKENI. Trimming cost V 2 bases and J 4 bases, with 12 bases left between them. This CDR3 region has 15 residues. The CDR3 DNA reads TGTGCCAGCTCACCAAGTGGGGCACGGAATCAGCCCCAGCATTTT. It codes for CASSPSGARNQPQHF.

This clonotype was counted only a few times. The V gene is TRBV24-1, the J gene TRBJ1-5; tentative D call: TRBD1 (6 bases). The V gene's germline CDR1 is KGHDR and CDR2 SFDVKD. Trimming shortened V by 4 bases and J by 6 bases, and 15 bases separated the two germline ends. CDR3 size: 15 residues. The chain's CDR3 is CATSESSGAGQPQHF. The DNA for the CDR3 is TGTGCCACCAGTGAATCTTCAGGGGCGGGTCAGCCCCAGCATTTT.

The chain has TRBV11-3 and TRBJ2-1; 8 bases are shared with TRBD1. Trimming at V came to 5 bases and at J to 1 base, leaving 1 base not matched to a gene. Looked up from germline, CDR1 is SGHNT and CDR2 is YENEEA. The CDR3 length is 14 residues. The CDR3 loop reads CASSTGGSYNEQFF. CDR3 in DNA: TGTGCCAGCAGCACAGGGGGGTCCTACAATGAGCAGTTCTTC.

The chain links TRBV28 to TRBJ1-5; 8 bases map to TRBD1. The V segment lost 7 bases and the J segment 7 bases; nucleotides outside the gene matches: 18. The CDR3 has 17 amino acids. Germline lookup yields CDR1 MDHEN and CDR2 SYDVKM. The CDR3 region is CASTRTGSGRPRQPQHF. DNA for the CDR3: TGTGCCAGCACCAGGACAGGGTCAGGGCGTCCTAGGCAGCCCCAGCATTTT. The full variable domain, with the rest looked up from reference TRBV28 and TRBJ1-5, is DVKVTQSSRYLVKRTGEKVFLECVQDMDHENMFWYRQDPGLGLRLIYFSYDVKMKEKGDIPEGYSVSREKKERFSLILESASTNQTSMYLCASTRTGSGRPRQPQHFGDGTRLSIL.

This clonotype was seen a handful of times. The CDR3 DNA sequence: TGCAGTGCTAGTGGGAAGGGACTCCGCACCGGGGAGCTGTTTTTT. Its translation: CSASGKGLRTGELFF. The rearrangement joins TRBV20-1 to TRBJ2-2, with D maybe TRBD2 (6 bases). Trimming took 3 bases from V and 4 from J, leaving 15 bases between them. Looked up from germline, CDR1 is DFQATT and CDR2 is SNEGSKA (reference sequence). The CDR3 runs 15 residues.

This clonotype was found a few times. The chain carries TRBV2 and TRBJ1-2, with D hard to call. The CDR3 covers 12 residues. The germline gives CDR1 SNHLY, CDR2 FYNNEI. V lost 7 bases and J 8 bases, leaving 14 bases between the germline ends. CDR3 in amino acids: CASTELGKGYTF. The CDR3, as DNA: TGTGCCAGCACCGAGCTGGGAAAGGGCTACACCTTC.

The sample holds a few counts of this clonotype. The J gene is TRBJ1-6, the V gene TRBV10-3; D unresolved. The V gene's germline CDR1 is ENHRY and CDR2 SYGVKD. The CDR3 contains 14 residues. V was shortened by 10 bases and J by 0 bases, with 10 bases between the two germline ends. The CDR3 DNA reads as TGTGCCACCACGGTGAGCTCCTATAATTCACCCCTCCACTTT. Residues: CATTVSSYNSPLHF.

Written as DNA, the CDR3 is TGTGCCAGCAGTTCCTTCGACCCCAGTGCAACTAATGAAAAACTGTTTTTT. This gives the protein CASSSFDPSATNEKLFF. The chain couples TRBV6-5 to TRBJ1-4; no definite D call. V was clipped by 4 bases and J by 0 bases, with 15 bases between them. CDR3 length equals 17 residues. Germline V gene sequence: CDR1 MNHEY, CDR2 SVGAGI.

This clonotype has a handful of counts. J is TRBJ1-4 and V is TRBV7-9; TRBD1 matches 11 bases. After removal of 5 bases from V and 8 bases from J, the junction contained 7 bases not matched to a gene. CDR1 and CDR2 from the germline V gene are SEHNR and FQNEAQ (reference sequence). This CDR3 has 15 residues. CDR3 DNA sequence: TGTGCCAGCAGCGGGAGGACAGGGGGCGAGGAAAAACTGTTTTTT. As protein: CASSGRTGGEEKLFF.

This clonotype has just a few counts. The V call is TRBV4-2, the J call TRBJ2-2, with TRBD2 matching 14 bases. The CDR3 totals 17 residues. Looked up from germline, CDR1 is LGHNA and CDR2 is YNFKEQ. Germline trimming cut 1 base from V and 4 bases from J; bases unmatched to any gene: 2. As DNA, the CDR3 is TGTGCCAGCAGCCAAGCGGGACTAGCGGGGGTCACCGGGGAGCTGTTTTTT. Translated, it gives CASSQAGLAGVTGELFF.

This clonotype is categorized as medium-sized. This sequence joins TRBV20-1 and TRBJ2-5; 7 positions match TRBD2. J lost 5 bases, V lost 0 bases, and 9 bases had no gene match. There are 15 residues in the CDR3. The germline gives CDR1 DFQATT, CDR2 SNEGSKA (reference sequence). The CDR3 DNA sequence: TGCAGTGCTAGAGATGTGGGGAGGGCGCGGGAGACCCAGTACTTC. Translated, it gives CSARDVGRARETQYF.

This clonotype has a handful of counts. V gene TRBV20-1 combines with J gene TRBJ1-2; 12 bases agree with TRBD1. V shed 5 bases and J 8 bases; nucleotides not matched to a gene: 15. CDR3 length equals 16 residues. Germline CDR1 DFQATT, CDR2 SNEGSKA (reference sequence). The CDR3 nucleotides are TGCAGTGCTCTCGACTTCTCGGGACAGGGGGCGCGCGGCTACACCTTC. It translates to CSALDFSGQGARGYTF.

The genes are TRBV5-6 and TRBJ2-5; D gene unclear. The CDR3 spans 15 residues. Germline CDR1 and CDR2: SGHDT and YYEEEE. The ends were cut back, 1 base at V and 1 base at J, with 11 bases in the middle. This chain's CDR3 is CASSLWAAAQETQYF. CDR3 nucleotide sequence: TGTGCCAGCAGCTTGTGGGCCGCAGCCCAAGAGACCCAGTACTTC. The entire variable domain, with the rest obtained from reference TRBV5-6 and TRBJ2-5, is as follows: DAGVTQSPTHLIKTRGQQVTLRCSPKSGHDTVSWYQQALGQGPQFIFQYYEEEERQRGNFPDRFSGHQFPNYSSELNVNALLLGDSALYLCASSLWAAAQETQYFGPGTRLLVL.

This clonotype appeared a few times. The rearrangement joins TRBV10-3 to TRBJ1-2; 10 nucleotides align to TRBD1. V lost 3 bases and J lost 8; bases outside the gene matches: 6. The germline CDR1 and CDR2 sequences are ENHRY and SYGVKD. This CDR3 region has 14 residues. CDR3 loop: CAISDPDRGPGYTF. Written as DNA, the CDR3 is TGTGCCATCAGTGACCCCGACAGGGGGCCCGGCTACACCTTC.